A single sample is the source of the 6 T cell receptor beta chains below, sequenced in a study of shared clonotypes between healthy human individuals. TCRdb keeps only in-frame clones here, not all; method: immunoSEQ multiplex PCR. The sample carries roughly 1.5 million clones, under 99% recorded once. The source material was naive CD4+ T cells sorted from blood. As to subset: CD45RA+ positively selected. These TCRs come from a young man in good health.

This CDR3 is CASSGRVEETQYF. For the CDR3, the DNA is TGTGCCAGCTCAGGACGGGTAGAAGAGACCCAGTACTTC. This rearrangement joins TRBV18 to TRBJ2-5; D is ambiguous. Trimming left V 5 bases short and J 3 bases short, with 10 bases between. Germline CDR1 is KGHSH and CDR2 is LQKENI. The CDR3 is made up of 13 amino acids.

V gene TRBV11-2 combines with J gene TRBJ2-1, with 7 bases aligning to TRBD2. The V gene's germline CDR1 is SGHAT and CDR2 FQNNGV. The CDR3 runs to 16 residues. Trimming cost V 4 bases and J 2 bases; bases outside gene matches: 8. CDR3 sequence reads: CASSSWGGPTYNEQFF. The CDR3 coding sequence is TGTGCCAGCAGCTCCTGGGGGGGACCCACCTACAATGAGCAGTTCTTC.

The chain recombines TRBV7-9 with TRBJ2-7; a possible D gene is TRBD2 (6 bases). Germline CDR1 is SEHNR and CDR2 is FQNEAQ (reference sequence). V shed 5 bases and J shed 4 bases, with 18 bases lying between them. CDR3 length: 15 amino acids. The CDR3 DNA is TGTGCCAGCAGCCTCAGGGTAGCGGAGACTTACGAGCAGTACTTC. Translating gives CASSLRVAETYEQYF.

This clone was observed a single time. This sequence joins TRBV18 and TRBJ2-5; 8 nucleotides agree with TRBD1. This CDR3 has 17 amino acids. V lost 4 bases and J lost 3; bases outside the gene matches: 13. The germline CDR1 and CDR2 sequences are KGHSH and LQKENI. The CDR3 region is CASSRTEVGQGKETQYF. In DNA, the CDR3 is TGTGCCAGCTCACGGACCGAGGTCGGACAGGGAAAAGAGACCCAGTACTTC.

On this clone itself: At the DNA level, this CDR3 is encoded by other sequences in the same sample as well. The rearrangement uses TRBV5-5 and TRBJ2-1, with D possibly TRBD2 on 5 matching bases. This CDR3 region has 14 residues. V lost 1 base to trimming and J lost 0 bases, with 5 bases between them. The germline V gene encodes CDR1 SGHKS and CDR2 YYEKEE (reference sequence). The CDR3 loop is CASSLSGSYNEQFF. The CDR3 DNA is TGTGCCAGCAGCTTGAGCGGCTCCTACAATGAGCAGTTCTTC.

The chain uses TRBV4-1 and TRBJ1-3; 7 bases agree with TRBD1. The V gene end was trimmed by 2 bases and the J gene end by 3 bases; junction bases not matched to a gene: 7. Germline V lookup: CDR1 MGHRA, CDR2 YSYEKL. The CDR3 sequence is 16 residues long. The CDR3 DNA reads TGCGCCAGCAGCCAACCGACAGGGAGGTATGGAAACACCATATATTTT. Encoded protein: CASSQPTGRYGNTIYF.